Reported below is one T cell receptor (beta chain). These data come from a study of blood T cell repertoires in COVID-19. Some clones are missing from TCRdb's copy, which holds only in-frame ones; the method was immunoSEQ multiplex PCR. This table holds 650,000 to 800,000 clones, approximately 90% found once. The CDR3 contains 15 residues. The V gene lost 1 base and the J gene lost 1 base, with 10 bases spanning the gap. Germline values: CDR1 MGHDK, CDR2 SYGVNS. The sequenced material came from peripheral blood. This sequence was found in a woman between 18 and 29 years old with acute or convalescent COVID-19. This chain joins TRBV25-1 and TRBJ1-2; D is possibly TRBD1 (6 bases). The CDR3 protein is CASSEWGRGNYGYTF. The DNA of the CDR3 is TGTGCCAGCAGTGAATGGGGGCGAGGTAACTATGGCTACACCTTC.